This T cell receptor (beta chain) was recovered during a study of Graves' ophthalmopathy and Graves' hyperthyroidism. On this clonotype: Antigen unknown.

In this cohort's terms, stable hyperthyroidism meant no ophthalmopathy by 18 months of follow-up. As diagnostic evidence, clinical symptoms, serum thyroxine, TRAb, thyroid ultrasound and orbital computed tomography were relied upon. Trimming at V came to 6 bases and at J to 0 bases, leaving 15 bases not matched to a gene. The length of the CDR3 is 19 residues. CDR1 is MNHNS and CDR2 is SASEGT in the germline V gene. Overall study results and limits: A model of 13 signatures distinguished ophthalmopathy from stable hyperthyroidism at less than 90% sensitivity and 81.08% specificity.

As the template, RNA transcripts were used to amplify TCR beta CDR3 regions. Amplification began with first-round RT-PCR using HTBI primers, then second-round multiplex PCR was performed. TCRdb reprocessed the multiplex PCR reads via MiXCR and lists one record per CDR3 protein. The table shows hundreds of thousands of distinct CDR3 sequences, with 22% occurring only once. The sequencing input was peripheral blood. The TCR sequence derives from a woman aged 18-30 years with stable Graves' hyperthyroidism. Some clones in this sample may be carry-over from other donors' samples. This chain joins TRBV6-1 and TRBJ1-5; TRBD1 agrees at 9 bases. The chain's CDR3 is CASSDGWGTGILSNQPQHF. The CDR3 bases are TGTGCCAGCAGCGATGGGTGGGGGACAGGGATTCTTAGCAATCAGCCCCAGCATTTT.